The sequence of this T cell receptor beta chain was determined in a study of somatic mutations in cytotoxic T cells in rheumatoid arthritis. Study-wide points: Among patients with rheumatoid arthritis, but not healthy controls, CD8+ clonality increased with age.

Sequenced by immunoSEQ multiplex PCR; TCRdb stores in-frame clones only, minus some. Among 23,000 or so clones listed, roughly four fifths were seen once. Germline loops: CDR1 SGDLS, CDR2 YYNGEE. The CDR3 loop spans 15 amino acids. Deletions cut 4 bases from V and 0 bases from J, with 13 bases between. Concerning this clone: Its target is unknown.

The origin of this receptor is a woman between 18 and 29 years old in good health. The chain couples TRBV9 to TRBJ2-5, with D uncertain. The sample was CD8+ T cells sorted from blood. The CDR3 bases are TGTGCCAGCAGCCCTCTACATATGTACCAAGAGACCCAGTACTTC. Protein: CASSPLHMYQETQYF.